This section outlines one T cell receptor beta chain sequence together with its context. V gave up 4 bases and J gave up 0 bases, with 10 bases separating them. The CDR3 consists of 15 residues. Germline V lookup: CDR1 MNHEY, CDR2 SMNVEV (reference sequence). Per the original methods: Amplification of reference gene primers provided the estimated nucleated cell counts. TCRdb's table, derived via immunoSEQ multiplex PCR, lists solely in-frame clones and lacks some. The DNA was the basis for D and trimming; V, J and clone size are from that table. The sample has about 69,000 clones, around 77% seen once. The data are from a study of blood T cell repertoires in COVID-19. The wider study: Donors in the United States, Italy and Spain gave samples during acute or convalescent COVID-19. In each case, the material was cDNA or gDNA derived from T cells, B-cell-depleted T cells, or PBMCs.

This sequence originates from a man in his sixties with acute or convalescent COVID-19. Sequenced: peripheral blood. The chain is built from TRBV27 and TRBJ1-3, with D possibly being TRBD1 (6 bases). CDR3 protein: CASSSGTYSGNTIYF. The DNA of the CDR3 is TGTGCCAGCAGTTCCGGGACATACTCTGGAAACACCATATATTTT.